Listed below are T cell receptor beta chains from one sample, sequenced in a study of T cell clonotyping in hematopoietic cell transplantation. Produced via immunoSEQ multiplex PCR; TCRdb's table is partial and in-frame only. This table has some 40,000 clones, approximately 95% appearing once. The sequencing sample was made of peripheral blood mononuclear cells. The receptors were gathered from a man aged 25-45 years in good health. Some clones in this sample may be carry-over from other donors' samples. Each CDR3 is given with its conserved first and last residue. D genes are given only for firm matches. Rows may omit the clone size; those that give it use once, few, many or a size class.

clone_size	v_call	j_call	d_call	cdr3_length	cdr3_nt	cdr3_aa
-	TRBV27	TRBJ2-2	TRBD1	16	TGTGCCAGCAGTTCCCCCCCCACAGGGGGAACTGGGGAGCTGTTTTTT	CASSSPPTGGTGELFF
-	TRBV7-2	TRBJ1-5	-	13	TGTGCCAGCAGCTTAAGGGGTAATCAGCCCCAGCATTTT	CASSLRGNQPQHF
-	TRBV27	TRBJ1-1	-	14	TGTGCCAGCAGTTTGACGGAGCAATTCACTGAAGCTTTCTTT	CASSLTEQFTEAFF
-	TRBV7-2	TRBJ2-1	-	15	TGTGCCAGCAGCTTAGATCCGGGACGGAACAATGAGCAGTTCTTC	CASSLDPGRNNEQFF
-	TRBV4-3	TRBJ1-2	TRBD1	14	TGCGCCAGCAGCTCCACGACAGGGGCCTCAAGCTACACCTTC	CASSSTTGASSYTF
-	TRBV9	TRBJ2-2	TRBD2	16	TGTGCCAGCAGCGTAGCAGCGGGGCCCAACACCGGGGAGCTGTTTTTT	CASSVAAGPNTGELFF
-	TRBV2	TRBJ2-7	-	12	TGTGCCAGCAGCCACGAGGGCTACGAGCAGTACTTC	CASSHEGYEQYF
-	TRBV11-1	TRBJ2-5	-	14	TGTGCCAGCAGCTTAGTTGGGCGGGAAGAGACCCAGTACTTC	CASSLVGREETQYF
-	TRBV19	TRBJ2-2	-	15	TGTGCCAGTAGTATAGGCCACACCGGGACCGGGGAGCTGTTTTTT	CASSIGHTGTGELFF
once	TRBV10-3	TRBJ2-3	-	16	TGTGTCACCTCCCTCTCAAACTCGGGAGTAGGAGGTACGCAGTATTTT	CVTSLSNSGVGGTQYF
-	TRBV6-5	TRBJ2-7	TRBD2	15	TGTGCCAGCAGAGAGGGCGCTAGCGGACTCTACGAGCAGTACTTC	CASREGASGLYEQYF
-	TRBV5-1	TRBJ2-6	-	17	TGCGCCAGCAGCTTGAACGCGGGGACGTCTGGGGCCAACGTCCTGACTTTC	CASSLNAGTSGANVLTF
-	TRBV2	TRBJ1-1	-	14	TGTGCCAGCAATCTGGGACAAACGAACACTGAAGCTTTCTTT	CASNLGQTNTEAFF
-	TRBV29-1	TRBJ2-7	-	13	TGCAGCGCCGCCCAGCATTCGGAGGGCGAGCAGTACTTC	CSAAQHSEGEQYF
-	TRBV29-1	TRBJ1-1	-	13	TGCAGCGTTGAGCTCCCCCCTAACACTGAAGCTTTCTTT	CSVELPPNTEAFF
-	TRBV7-9	TRBJ1-1	TRBD1	16	TGTGCCAGCAGGACCGGGACAGGGGTAGGGAACACTGAAGCTTTCTTT	CASRTGTGVGNTEAFF
-	TRBV7-3	TRBJ1-1	-	13	TGTGCCAGCAGCTTAACCGCAAACACTGAAGCTTTCTTT	CASSLTANTEAFF